This TCR beta chain was obtained from a study of blood T cell repertoires in COVID-19. In the original processing: Amplification with reference gene primers provided the estimates of nucleated cell counts. TCRdb's table, derived via immunoSEQ multiplex PCR, lists solely in-frame clones and lacks some. The V and J calls and clone size are taken from that table; D and trimming were inferred from the DNA. This repertoire shows 100,000 to 150,000 clones, approximately 80% found once; its top ten account for 30% to 45%. Per the germline V gene, CDR1 is ENHRY and CDR2 is SYGVKD. The CDR3 contains 13 residues. Trimming left V 7 bases short and J 1 base short, with 10 bases between.

Sequencing was carried out using peripheral blood. This sequence originates from a man aged 35 to 55 with active or convalescent COVID-19. The rearrangement links TRBV10-3 to TRBJ2-5; D may be TRBD2 (6 bases). CDR3 residues: CAITSGVQETQYF. The DNA for the CDR3 is TGTGCCATCACTTCGGGGGTCCAAGAGACCCAGTACTTC.